These 4 T cell receptor beta chains were all obtained from the same sample, sequenced in a study of CD8 T cells in Susac syndrome. With random hexamers, reverse transcription was performed on about 0.5 to 1 ug of RNA. MiXCR, run by TCRdb on the immunoSEQ multiplex PCR reads, gives a single entry per CDR3 protein. The table lists some 200,000 distinct CDR3 sequences, nearly 95% of them singletons. The sequenced material came from CD4+ T cells from PBMCs. The receptors were sampled from a human donor with multiple sclerosis.

The V call is TRBV19, the J call TRBJ2-5; possible D gene TRBD1, 6 bases. This CDR3 has 15 amino acids. Trimming pared 7 bases from V and 6 bases from J, leaving 21 bases between. The V gene's germline CDR1 is LNHDA and CDR2 SQIVND (reference sequence). The CDR3 nucleotides read TGTGCCAGTACCGAAGGGCCAGGGGATGGAAAGACCCAGTACTTC. The encoded protein is CASTEGPGDGKTQYF. The full variable domain, its missing parts supplied by reference TRBV19 and TRBJ2-5, is DGGITQSPKYLFRKEGQNVTLSCEQNLNHDAMYWYRQDPGQGLRLIYYSQIVNDFQKGDIAEGYSVSREKKESFPLTVTSAQKNPTAFYLCASTEGPGDGKTQYFGPGTRLLVL.

In its sample, this clonotype was seen once. Compared with germline, one end of the junction differs, possibly owing to a read error. The rearrangement uses TRBV20-1 and TRBJ2-1; 7 bases agree with TRBD2. This CDR3 comprises 12 residues. Per germline, CDR1 DFQATT and CDR2 SNEGSKA (reference sequence). CDR3 sequence: CSTSEGHNEQFF. CDR3 in DNA: TGCAGTACTAGCGAGGGACACAATGAGCAGTTCTTC.

V and J are TRBV30 and TRBJ1-5; D is ambiguous. Trimming cost V 1 base and J 4 bases, with 5 bases left between them. The germline V gene has CDR1 GTSNPN and CDR2 SVGIG (reference sequence). The CDR3 has 12 residues. CDR3 amino acids: CAWSAPNQPQHF. The CDR3 bases are TGTGCCTGGAGTGCTCCTAATCAGCCCCAGCATTTT.

This clonotype was seen only once. V gene TRBV30 combines with J gene TRBJ2-1; 10 bases align to TRBD2. CDR3 length: 14 amino acids. CDR1 is GTSNPN, CDR2 SVGIG, per germline (reference sequence). The J segment lost 7 bases and the V segment lost 2 bases, leaving 5 bases of the junction unmatched. Here the CDR3 DNA reads TGTGCCTGGAGTAGAAGCGGGGGGGTTAATGAGCAGTTCTTC. Amino acid sequence: CAWSRSGGVNEQFF.